These T cell receptor beta chains were read from a single sample in a study of persistence of HIV-infected CD4 T cells. Data came from immunoSEQ multiplex PCR; TCRdb stores just in-frame clones and leaves some out. The table has more than 30,000 clones, 70% seen once. These receptors have no known antigen. The sequencing used CD4+ T cells sorted from PBMCs after approximately 20-hour stimulation, collected from a patient who received antiretroviral therapy. The receptors shown here come from an adult man with HIV who was CMV-seropositive. The CDR3 runs from the conserved cysteine through the conserved F or W. The D gene is left open where the match is weak. Only some rows state a clone size, as once, few, many or a class for expanded clones.

TRBJ1-2	TRBV19	.	15	.	TGTGCCAGTAGTATTAAAGTGGGACCCCCCTATGGCTACACCTTC	CASSIKVGPPYGYTF
TRBJ1-1	TRBV28	.	17	.	TGTGCCAGCATCCTATCTACAGGGAAATCCTTGAACACTGAAGCTTTCTTT	CASILSTGKSLNTEAFF
TRBJ1-4	TRBV7-2	.	13	.	TGTGCCAGCAGCTTAGGGGTCCGGGAAAAACTGTTTTTT	CASSLGVREKLFF
TRBJ2-3	TRBV9	once	17	TRBD2	TGTGCCAGCAGCGTCGGACTAGCGGGGGGGGGCACAGATACGCAGTATTTT	CASSVGLAGGGTDTQYF
TRBJ1-1	TRBV5-1	medium-sized	15	.	TGCGCCAGCAGCTTGGGGGACTTACCGAACACTGAAGCTTTCTTT	CASSLGDLPNTEAFF
TRBJ1-1	TRBV19	.	14	.	TGTGCCAGCAGACAGGAGGGGGGGAACACTGAAGCTTTCTTT	CASRQEGGNTEAFF
TRBJ2-7	TRBV27	.	15	TRBD1	TGTGCCAGCAGTTTGACCGGGACAGGGATCTACGAGCAGTACTTC	CASSLTGTGIYEQYF
TRBJ1-5	TRBV6-5	once	16	.	TGTGCCAGCAGTTACTCGAATCCCAGGGTGGCTCAGCCCCAGCATTTT	CASSYSNPRVAQPQHF
TRBJ2-3	TRBV5-4	.	15	TRBD1	TGTGCCAGCAGCCCTGGGACAGGGAAGACAGATACGCAGTATTTT	CASSPGTGKTDTQYF
TRBJ1-5	TRBV19	.	14	.	TGTGCCAGTAGTCCCGGACAGAATTATCAGCCCCAGCATTTT	CASSPGQNYQPQHF
TRBJ1-4	TRBV28	few	16	TRBD1	TGTGCCAGCAGGGGAGGAGGGGGCTTTGCTAATGAAAAACTGTTTTTT	CASRGGGGFANEKLFF
TRBJ1-1	TRBV2	.	12	.	TGTGCCAGCACAGCAGCGAACACTGAAGCTTTCTTT	CASTAANTEAFF
TRBJ2-2	TRBV4-2	.	16	.	TGTGCCAGCAGCCAGCCCGACACTACTTTAACCGGGGAGCTGTTTTTT	CASSQPDTTLTGELFF
TRBJ1-1	TRBV7-9	medium-sized	18	TRBD1	TGTGCCAGCAGCTTAGAACGCGACAGGGGGCCGATGAACACTGAAGCTTTCTTT	CASSLERDRGPMNTEAFF
TRBJ1-2	TRBV6-5	.	13	.	TGTGCCAGCAGTACCGAGGGGGGGAGAGGCTACACCTTC	CASSTEGGRGYTF
TRBJ2-5	TRBV19	.	14	.	TGTGCCAGTAGGCCCAGGGGCGCGACTGGGACCCAGTACTTC	CASRPRGATGTQYF
TRBJ2-1	TRBV12-3/TRBV12-4	.	13	.	TGTGCCAGCAGTCCCGGGCCCAGGGGTGAGCAGTTCTTC	CASSPGPRGEQFF
TRBJ2-1	TRBV14	.	17	.	TGTGCCAGCAGCCTCCCCGTCGTGGCGGCAGCCTACAATGAGCAGTTCTTC	CASSLPVVAAAYNEQFF
TRBJ1-4	TRBV15	few	13	.	TGTGCCACCAGCAGAGATCCAGGTGAAAAACTGTTTTTT	CATSRDPGEKLFF
TRBJ2-7	TRBV2	.	11	.	TGTGCCACCGGGGCAGACTACGAGCAGTACTTC	CATGADYEQYF
TRBJ1-6	TRBV19	.	14	.	TGTGCCAGTAGTATGAGGGAGTCCAATTCACCCCTCCACTTT	CASSMRESNSPLHF
TRBJ1-3	TRBV18	once	19	TRBD1	TGTGCCAGCTCACCAGGATCCTGGGACAGGGGGCGTCCCGGAAACACCATATATTTT	CASSPGSWDRGRPGNTIYF
TRBJ2-7	TRBV19	.	15	TRBD1	TGTGCCAGTAGTACTGGGACAGGGGGGCGCTACGAGCAGTACTTC	CASSTGTGGRYEQYF
TRBJ2-1	TRBV6-5	few	15	.	TGTGCCAGCAGTTGGAGGGGGGGCCAATACAATGAGCAGTTCTTC	CASSWRGGQYNEQFF
TRBJ2-1	TRBV19	.	13	.	TGTGCCAGTAGTATACCCAGGGTGGGTGAGCAGTTCTTC	CASSIPRVGEQFF
TRBJ1-1	TRBV29-1	once	14	.	TGCAGCGCCGAAGGGGGGTCCCTGAACACTGAAGCTTTCTTT	CSAEGGSLNTEAFF
TRBJ1-2	TRBV15	.	13	.	TGTGCCACCAGCTTGGGAGGGGGTTGGGGCTACACCTTC	CATSLGGGWGYTF
TRBJ2-3	TRBV19	.	12	.	TGTGCCAGTAGTAAAGAGGAGGATACGCAGTATTTT	CASSKEEDTQYF
TRBJ2-2	TRBV7-9	.	14	.	TGTGCCAGCAGCTTAGCGGGGAACACCGGGGAGCTGTTTTTT	CASSLAGNTGELFF
TRBJ1-6	TRBV11-2	medium-sized	16	.	TGTGCCAGCAGCTTCCTTAAAGGACAAGATAATTCACCCCTCCACTTT	CASSFLKGQDNSPLHF
TRBJ2-3	TRBV29-1	.	14	TRBD2	TGCAGCGGGTCCGGACTAGCGGGCACAGATACGCAGTATTTT	CSGSGLAGTDTQYF
TRBJ2-2	TRBV14	.	15	.	TGTGCCAGCAGCCCTGTCCCCATCTCGGCCGGGGAGCTGTTTTTT	CASSPVPISAGELFF
TRBJ1-6	TRBV19	.	14	.	TGTGCCAGTAAACTGACAGGTTATAATTCACCCCTCCACTTT	CASKLTGYNSPLHF
TRBJ1-2	TRBV3-1/TRBV3-2	medium-sized	13	.	TGTGCCAGCAGCCGGGACAAGTACTATGGCTACACCTTC	CASSRDKYYGYTF
TRBJ2-5	TRBV7-9	.	14	TRBD1	TGTGCCAGCAGCTTGGGACAGAACCAAGAGACCCAGTACTTC	CASSLGQNQETQYF
TRBJ1-3	TRBV2	.	13	.	TGTGCCAGCAGTGGGGAAACTGGAAACACCATATATTTT	CASSGETGNTIYF
TRBJ1-2	TRBV19	.	14	TRBD1	TGTGCCAGTAGTGCGCAACAGGGGAGGTATGGCTACACCTTC	CASSAQQGRYGYTF